This is a list of T cell receptor beta chains from one sample in a study of T cells expressing NK-cell markers. TCRdb re-analyzed the 5' RACE reads; it lists each CDR3 protein once, without DNA. The listing records a few hundred thousand distinct CDR3 sequences. Material: blood T cells: a sorted CD56 or NKG2C T cell subset, CD4+ or CD8+ T cells, or bulk PBMC T cells (not recorded which). The receptors derive from a man aged 18-69 years in good health. The CDR3 runs from the conserved cysteine through the conserved F or W. Each record gives: CDR3 length, J gene, V gene, clone size, CDR3 protein. Size is stated for part of the rows, as once, few or many counts, or as a class when the clone is expanded.

16,TRBJ2-1,TRBV5-4,NA,CASARLAGDSYNEQFF
16,TRBJ2-1,TRBV12-3/TRBV12-4,NA,CASSLRSGARSDEQFF
12,TRBJ2-3,TRBV6-5,NA,CASRTTADTQYF
14,TRBJ2-3,TRBV14,NA,CASSQGGEEDTQYF
14,TRBJ2-5,TRBV3-1,NA,CASSQYWGEETQYF
15,TRBJ1-5,TRBV6-5,NA,CASSLTGQGYQPQHF
14,TRBJ2-7,TRBV28,NA,CASSFREQFYEQYF
15,TRBJ1-2,TRBV6-1,NA,CASSQTKQGIGGYTF
13,TRBJ1-6,TRBV7-9,NA,CASSSVWGSPLHF
15,TRBJ2-3,TRBV20-1,NA,CSARDRSGVLDTQYF
15,TRBJ1-4,TRBV6-1,NA,CASSRDRALNEKLFF
16,TRBJ2-1,TRBV18,NA,CASSRSTGGIYNEQFF
12,TRBJ2-1,TRBV12-3/TRBV12-4,NA,CASRGYRDEQFF
16,TRBJ2-3,TRBV9,NA,CASSLHQLAATDTQYF
13,TRBJ2-3,TRBV5-1,NA,CASSFGGTDTQYF
12,TRBJ1-2,TRBV29-1,NA,CSFRTVNYGYTF
16,TRBJ2-2,TRBV7-2,NA,CASSHQTSGVGGELFF
13,TRBJ1-1,TRBV6-2/TRBV6-3,NA,CASSSIGWGEAFF
18,TRBJ2-1,TRBV5-1,NA,CASSTTNLGQGTYNEQFF
15,TRBJ1-1,TRBV20-1,NA,CSARGSNRGKLEAFF
15,TRBJ1-5,TRBV6-1,NA,CASRGGIGRNQPQHF
15,TRBJ2-7,TRBV20-1,NA,CSAREGTSGNYEQYF
15,TRBJ2-5,TRBV2,NA,CASSERGGHKETQYF
13,TRBJ2-7,TRBV2,NA,CASRSWTSNEQYF
16,TRBJ1-1,TRBV28,NA,CASSFPFWGRSTEAFF
14,TRBJ2-3,TRBV24-1,NA,CATRDRGGTDTQYF
15,TRBJ2-2,TRBV2,NA,CASRHRTSNTGELFF
17,TRBJ2-5,TRBV11-2,NA,CASSPVSRDRARETQYF
17,TRBJ2-5,TRBV12-3/TRBV12-4,NA,CASSLFPGQGLPETQYF
15,TRBJ2-1,TRBV12-3/TRBV12-4,medium-sized,CASSPLGGSYNEQFF
16,TRBJ2-5,TRBV12-5,NA,CASRRGGRVVEETQYF
14,TRBJ2-5,TRBV7-2,NA,CASSLLHMGETQYF
18,TRBJ2-2,TRBV21-1,NA,CASSSPPGRAPGTGELFF
14,TRBJ1-5,TRBV3-1,NA,CASSPYRSNQPQHF
14,TRBJ2-5,TRBV6-1,NA,CASTTSGSAETQYF
15,TRBJ2-5,TRBV28,NA,CASSFASSSKETQYF
16,TRBJ2-7,TRBV20-1,NA,CSARDSQYRGSYEQYF
15,TRBJ2-1,TRBV12-3/TRBV12-4,NA,CASSLRQGQNNEQFF
14,TRBJ2-4,TRBV6-5,NA,CASSYTSGKNIQYF
14,TRBJ2-2,TRBV1,NA,CTSSQGLRTGELFF
16,TRBJ1-2,TRBV7-9,NA,CASSSPSRQRHYGYTF
13,TRBJ1-2,TRBV27,NA,CATLGQGAGGYTF
13,TRBJ2-3,TRBV28,NA,CASIRGTTDTQYF
15,TRBJ2-2,TRBV28,NA,CASSSGGLNTGELFF
12,TRBJ2-7,TRBV20-1,NA,CSASAGASEQYF
13,TRBJ2-5,TRBV12-3/TRBV12-4,NA,CASTRTSVETQYF
17,TRBJ2-4,TRBV5-5,NA,CASSSAARALAKNIQYF
13,TRBJ1-6,TRBV7-2,NA,CASSFDGDSPLHF
13,TRBJ1-6,TRBV20-1,NA,CSASGWTNSPLHF
15,TRBJ1-1,TRBV2,NA,CASSGGQYMNTEAFF
13,TRBJ2-1,TRBV12-5,NA,CASGLTQVDEQFF
15,TRBJ2-3,TRBV11-2,NA,CASSLAGGPEDTQYF
15,TRBJ1-1,TRBV20-1,NA,CSARRQGAGGTEAFF